This record concerns one T cell receptor beta chain sequence. The CDR3 contains 18 residues. Germline trimming cut 3 bases from V and 1 base from J; bases unmatched to any gene: 10. Germline V gene sequence: CDR1 SGHTA, CDR2 FQGNSA. Alongside a J-beta primer mix, a sample-barcoded 5' primer served in a second PCR lasting roughly 7 to 12 cycles. TCRdb re-derived calls from the 5' RACE reads in MiXCR, one entry per CDR3 protein. The sample has 800,000 to 950,000 distinct CDR3 sequences; roughly 50% are singletons. This entry belongs to a study of blood T cells in healthy people across ages. Sequencing input: blood. The chain recombines TRBV7-2 with TRBJ2-3; TRBD2 matches 10 bases. The TCR comes from a man aged 25-40 years in good health. The CDR3 DNA sequence: TGTGCCAGCAGCTTTCGCCCCTTTACTAGCGGGGGCACAGATACGCAGTATTTT. Encoded protein: CASSFRPFTSGGTDTQYF.